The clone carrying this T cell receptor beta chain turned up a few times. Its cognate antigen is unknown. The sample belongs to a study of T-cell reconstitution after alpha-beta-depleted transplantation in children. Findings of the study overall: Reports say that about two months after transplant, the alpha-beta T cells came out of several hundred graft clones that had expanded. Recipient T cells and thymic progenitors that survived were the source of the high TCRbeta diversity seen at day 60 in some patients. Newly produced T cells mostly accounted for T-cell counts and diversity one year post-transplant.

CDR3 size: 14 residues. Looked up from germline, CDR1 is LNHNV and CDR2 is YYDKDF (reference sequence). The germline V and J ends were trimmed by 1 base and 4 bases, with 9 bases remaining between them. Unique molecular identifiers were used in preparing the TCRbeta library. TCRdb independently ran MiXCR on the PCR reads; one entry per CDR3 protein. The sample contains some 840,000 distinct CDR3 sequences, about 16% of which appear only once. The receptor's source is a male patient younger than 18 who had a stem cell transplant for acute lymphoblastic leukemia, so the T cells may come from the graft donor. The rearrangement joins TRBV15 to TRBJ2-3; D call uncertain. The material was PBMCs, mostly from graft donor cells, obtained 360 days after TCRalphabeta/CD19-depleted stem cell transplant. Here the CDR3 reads CATSRVVQPDTQYF. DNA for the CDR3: TGTGCCACCAGCAGAGTGGTGCAACCAGATACGCAGTATTTT.